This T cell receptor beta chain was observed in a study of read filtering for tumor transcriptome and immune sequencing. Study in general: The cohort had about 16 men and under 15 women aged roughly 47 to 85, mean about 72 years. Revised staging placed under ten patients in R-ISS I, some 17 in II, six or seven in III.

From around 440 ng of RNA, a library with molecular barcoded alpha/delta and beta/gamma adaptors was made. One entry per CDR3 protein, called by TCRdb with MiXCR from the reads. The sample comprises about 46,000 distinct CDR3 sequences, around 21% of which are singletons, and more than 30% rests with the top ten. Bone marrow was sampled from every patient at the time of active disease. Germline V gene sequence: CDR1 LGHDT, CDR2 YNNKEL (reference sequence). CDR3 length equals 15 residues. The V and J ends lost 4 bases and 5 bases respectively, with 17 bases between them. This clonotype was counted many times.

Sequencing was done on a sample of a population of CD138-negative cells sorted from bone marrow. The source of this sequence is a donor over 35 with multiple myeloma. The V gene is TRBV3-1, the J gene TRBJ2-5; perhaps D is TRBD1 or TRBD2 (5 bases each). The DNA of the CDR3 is TGTGCCAGCAGCCGCTCTGGGGGTTTTCAGGAGACCCAGTACTTC. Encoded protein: CASSRSGGFQETQYF.